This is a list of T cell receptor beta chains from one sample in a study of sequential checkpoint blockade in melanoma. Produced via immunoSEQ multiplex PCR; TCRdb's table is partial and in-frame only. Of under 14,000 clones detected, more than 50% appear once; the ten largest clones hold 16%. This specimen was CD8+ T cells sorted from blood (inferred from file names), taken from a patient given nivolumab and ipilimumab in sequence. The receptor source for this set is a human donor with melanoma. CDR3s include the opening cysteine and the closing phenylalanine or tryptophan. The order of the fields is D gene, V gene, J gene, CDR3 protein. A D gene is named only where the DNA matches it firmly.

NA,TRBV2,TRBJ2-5,CASSDKETQYF
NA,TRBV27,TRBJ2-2,CASSLRQGGVAGELFF
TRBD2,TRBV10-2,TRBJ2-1,CASSGTSVYNEQFF
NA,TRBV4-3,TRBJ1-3,CASSQDRGGSGNTIYF
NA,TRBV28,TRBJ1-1,CATEGGATEAFF
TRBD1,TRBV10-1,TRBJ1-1,CASSNRTGTEAFF
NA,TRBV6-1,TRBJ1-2,CASSEMAGLDGYTF
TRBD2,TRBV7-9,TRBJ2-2,CASSSTSGRARTGELFF
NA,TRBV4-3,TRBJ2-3,CASSQAAGGGISTQYF
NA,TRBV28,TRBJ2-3,CASRHRDKNTDTQYF
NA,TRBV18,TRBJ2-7,CASSPPPGYEQYF
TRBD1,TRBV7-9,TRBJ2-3,CASSIRQGNVDAQYF
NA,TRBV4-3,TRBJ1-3,CASSQDRRGSGNTIYF
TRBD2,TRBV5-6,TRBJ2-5,CASERWEGQETQYF
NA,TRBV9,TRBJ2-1,CASSPRYGRNEQFF
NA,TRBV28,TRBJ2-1,CASSPVGLATGNEQFF
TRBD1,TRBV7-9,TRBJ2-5,CASSPRDRDTQETQYF
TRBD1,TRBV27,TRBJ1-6,CASSFLTGTGDLFGNSPLHF
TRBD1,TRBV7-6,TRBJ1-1,CASSSGQGLDTEAFF
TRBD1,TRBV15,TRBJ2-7,CATSREGTASYEQYF
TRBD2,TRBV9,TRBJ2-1,CASSASGDNEQFF
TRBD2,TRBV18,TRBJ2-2,CASSPPALAGVTGELFF
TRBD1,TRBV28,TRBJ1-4,CASSPETGLSEKLFF
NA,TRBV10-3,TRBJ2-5,CAISPRTQETQYF
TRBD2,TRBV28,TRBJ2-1,CASSLGAGREQFF
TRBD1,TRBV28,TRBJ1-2,CASSPTGVDGYTF
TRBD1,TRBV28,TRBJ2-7,CASSLEGQAFPYF
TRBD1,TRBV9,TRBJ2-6,CASSEWGTGAGGANVLTF
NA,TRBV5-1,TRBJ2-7,CASSLYGQWAEQYF
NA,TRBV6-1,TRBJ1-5,CASSSSFTTQPQHF
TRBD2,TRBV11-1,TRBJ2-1,CASSPKGLDYYNEQFF
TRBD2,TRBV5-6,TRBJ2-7,CASSGGSSGRRYEQYF
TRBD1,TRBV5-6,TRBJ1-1,CASSLEGTGTEAFF
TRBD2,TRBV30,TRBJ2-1,CAWRNELAGYNEQFF
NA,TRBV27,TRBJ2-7,CASSYGEGPYEQYF
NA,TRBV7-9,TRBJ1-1,CASSLAYGPTEAFF
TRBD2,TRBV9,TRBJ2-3,CASSPSGRSADTQYF
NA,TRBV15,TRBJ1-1,CAVSGPNTEAFF
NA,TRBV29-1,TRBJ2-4,CSTGAGALAKNIQYF
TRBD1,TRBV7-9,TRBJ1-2,CASSQTGTGPGYGGTF
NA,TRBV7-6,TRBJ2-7,CASSLGSSPKEQYF
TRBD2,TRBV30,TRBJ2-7,CAWSTPASGSEYEQYF
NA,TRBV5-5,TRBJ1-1,CASSPWETIGIAEAFF
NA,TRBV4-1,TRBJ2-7,CASSQDSRYEQYF
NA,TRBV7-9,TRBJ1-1,CASSLGGHTEAFF
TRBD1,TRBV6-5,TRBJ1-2,CASSYTAGQGYTF
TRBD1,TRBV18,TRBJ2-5,CASSPGTAYQETQYF
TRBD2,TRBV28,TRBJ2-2,CASSFPTSADDTGELFF
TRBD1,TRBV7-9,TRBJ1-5,CASSMGTDSNQPQHF
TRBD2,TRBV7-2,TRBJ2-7,CASSLEGLAVSYEQYF
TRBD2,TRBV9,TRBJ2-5,CASSPGTSGTKTQYF
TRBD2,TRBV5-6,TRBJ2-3,CASSLYPSWLAVTDTQYF
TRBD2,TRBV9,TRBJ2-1,CASSDTGTSIDEQFF
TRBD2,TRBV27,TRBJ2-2,CASSLLAGGSGELFF
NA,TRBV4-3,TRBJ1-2,CASSQVLDSYNYGYTF
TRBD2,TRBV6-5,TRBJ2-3,CASSYGLATDTQYF
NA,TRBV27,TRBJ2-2,CASSSTLTGELFF
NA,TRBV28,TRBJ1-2,CASFGSYGYTF